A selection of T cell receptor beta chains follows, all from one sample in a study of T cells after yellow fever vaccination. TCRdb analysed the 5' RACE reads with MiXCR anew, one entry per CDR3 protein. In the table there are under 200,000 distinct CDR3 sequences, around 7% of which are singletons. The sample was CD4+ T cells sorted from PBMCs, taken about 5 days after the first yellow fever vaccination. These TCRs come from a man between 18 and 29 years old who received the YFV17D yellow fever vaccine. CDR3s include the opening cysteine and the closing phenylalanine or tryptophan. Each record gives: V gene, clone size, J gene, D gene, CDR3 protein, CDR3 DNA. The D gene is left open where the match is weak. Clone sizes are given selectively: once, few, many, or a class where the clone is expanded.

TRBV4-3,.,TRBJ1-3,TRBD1,CASSQGIGQGNTIYF,TGCGCCAGCAGCCAAGGAATAGGACAGGGCAACACCATATATTTT
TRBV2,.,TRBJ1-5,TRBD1,CASTGTGAGNQPQHF,TGTGCCAGCACGGGGACAGGGGCGGGCAATCAGCCCCAGCATTTT
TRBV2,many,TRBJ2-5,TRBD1,CASSEGTGETQYF,TGTGCCAGCAGTGAAGGGACAGGGGAGACCCAGTACTTC
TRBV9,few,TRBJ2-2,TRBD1,CASSVATGGSTGELFF,TGTGCCAGCAGCGTAGCCACAGGGGGGAGCACCGGGGAGCTGTTTTTT
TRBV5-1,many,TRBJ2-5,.,CASSFSRQETQYF,TGCGCCAGCAGCTTTTCCAGGCAAGAGACCCAGTACTTC
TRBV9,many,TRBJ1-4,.,CASSVAGGLNEKLFF,TGTGCCAGCAGCGTAGCTGGGGGCCTGAACGAAAAACTGTTTTTT
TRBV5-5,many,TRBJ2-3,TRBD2,CASGTSGGTTDTQYF,TGTGCCAGCGGGACTAGCGGGGGGACCACAGATACGCAGTATTTT
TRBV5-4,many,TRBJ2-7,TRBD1,CASSLDYRGREQYF,TGTGCCAGCAGCTTAGACTACAGGGGGCGCGAGCAGTACTTC
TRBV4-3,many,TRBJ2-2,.,CASSQQTGNTGELFF,TGCGCCAGCAGCCAACAGACAGGGAACACCGGGGAGCTGTTTTTT
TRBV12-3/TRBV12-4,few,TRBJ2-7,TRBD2,CASSLTSGGSWEQYF,TGTGCCAGCAGCCTGACTAGCGGGGGCTCCTGGGAGCAGTACTTC
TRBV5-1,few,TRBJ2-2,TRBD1,CASSLMTGHTGELFF,TGCGCCAGCAGCCTGATGACAGGGCACACCGGGGAGCTGTTTTTT
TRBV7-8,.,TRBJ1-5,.,CASSLERNQPQHF,TGTGCCAGCAGCTTAGAACGGAATCAGCCCCAGCATTTT
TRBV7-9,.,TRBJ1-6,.,CASSFTTQGPLHF,TGTGCCAGCAGCTTCACCACCCAGGGCCCCCTCCACTTT
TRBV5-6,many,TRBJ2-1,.,CASTLTSDEQFF,TGTGCCAGCACCCTGACTAGTGATGAGCAGTTCTTC
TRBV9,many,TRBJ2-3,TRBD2,CASSPGHNSGGITDTQYF,TGTGCCAGCAGTCCGGGCCACAATAGCGGGGGGATCACAGATACGCAGTATTTT
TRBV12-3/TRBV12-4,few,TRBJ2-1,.,CASGGSPGRRGNEQFF,TGTGCCAGCGGGGGATCACCGGGACGGAGGGGCAATGAGCAGTTCTTC
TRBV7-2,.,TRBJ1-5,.,CASSAEIHQPQHF,TGTGCCAGCAGCGCCGAGATTCATCAGCCCCAGCATTTT
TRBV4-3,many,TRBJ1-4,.,CASSQAVDRGTRLFF,TGCGCCAGCAGCCAAGCAGTGGACCGCGGGACTCGACTGTTTTTT
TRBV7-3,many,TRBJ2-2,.,CASSQPGTGGRIGTGELFF,TGTGCCAGCAGCCAACCCGGAACCGGGGGTCGGATTGGAACCGGGGAGCTGTTTTTT
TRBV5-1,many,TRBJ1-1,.,CASSFNENTEAFF,TGCGCCAGCAGCTTCAACGAGAACACTGAAGCTTTCTTT
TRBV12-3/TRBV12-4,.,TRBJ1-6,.,CASSRLNSPLHF,TGTGCCAGCAGTCGACTAAATTCACCCCTCCACTTT
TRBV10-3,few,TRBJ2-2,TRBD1,CAIGTGTGSNTGELFF,TGTGCCATCGGGACCGGGACAGGGTCGAACACCGGGGAGCTGTTTTTT
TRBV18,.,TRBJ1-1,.,CASSPRTGMNTEAFF,TGTGCCAGCTCACCTCGGACTGGAATGAACACTGAAGCTTTCTTT
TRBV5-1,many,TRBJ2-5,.,CASSIKAGQETQYF,TGCGCCAGCAGCATCAAAGCTGGGCAAGAGACCCAGTACTTC
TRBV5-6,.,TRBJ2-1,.,CASSLVGNNEQFF,TGTGCCAGCAGCTTGGTGGGGAACAATGAGCAGTTCTTC
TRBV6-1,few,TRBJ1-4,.,CASSEAGRRVGEKLFF,TGTGCCAGCAGTGAAGCGGGTCGCAGGGTTGGGGAAAAACTGTTTTTT
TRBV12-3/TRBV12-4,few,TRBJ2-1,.,CASSYLALDNEQFF,TGTGCCAGCAGTTACCTGGCCCTTGACAATGAGCAGTTCTTC
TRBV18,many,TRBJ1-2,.,CASSRGQLGASYGYTF,TGTGCCAGCTCACGAGGACAGTTGGGTGCCTCCTATGGCTACACCTTC
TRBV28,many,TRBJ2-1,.,CASTSAGLQSSYNEQFF,TGTGCCAGCACATCTGCGGGGCTCCAGAGCTCCTACAATGAGCAGTTCTTC
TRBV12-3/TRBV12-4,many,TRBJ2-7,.,CASSLSYSSYEQYF,TGTGCCAGCAGTTTAAGCTATTCCTCCTACGAGCAGTACTTC
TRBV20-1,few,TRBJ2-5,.,CSAPLTRQETQYF,TGCAGTGCTCCCCTCACGCGGCAAGAGACCCAGTACTTC
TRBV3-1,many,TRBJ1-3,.,CASSQVPGPGNTIYF,TGTGCCAGCAGCCAAGTACCTGGCCCTGGAAACACCATATATTTT
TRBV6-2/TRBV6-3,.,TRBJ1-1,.,CASSYWGLRTEAFF,TGTGCCAGCAGTTACTGGGGGTTGAGGACTGAAGCTTTCTTT
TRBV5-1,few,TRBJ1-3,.,CASSPDHPGNTIYF,TGCGCCAGCAGCCCGGACCATCCTGGAAACACCATATATTTT
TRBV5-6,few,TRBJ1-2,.,CASSLVVALGGGYGYTF,TGTGCCAGCAGCTTGGTGGTCGCCCTCGGAGGGGGCTATGGCTACACCTTC
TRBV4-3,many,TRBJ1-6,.,CASSQDQGLPLHF,TGCGCCAGCAGCCAAGATCAAGGGTTACCCCTCCACTTT
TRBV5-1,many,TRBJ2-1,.,CASSDQGGAYNEQFF,TGCGCCAGCAGCGACCAAGGGGGGGCCTACAATGAGCAGTTCTTC
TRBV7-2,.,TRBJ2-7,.,CASIPYRARYEQYF,TGTGCCAGCATCCCCTACAGGGCGCGCTACGAGCAGTACTTC
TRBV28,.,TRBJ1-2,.,CASSLVSVYGYTF,TGTGCCAGCAGTTTAGTCTCAGTATATGGCTACACCTTC
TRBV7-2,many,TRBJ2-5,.,CASSLRGQETQYF,TGTGCCAGCAGCTTACGGGGACAAGAGACCCAGTACTTC
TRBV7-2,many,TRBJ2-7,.,CASSFHLTGLLSSYEQYF,TGTGCCAGCAGCTTCCACCTTACTGGACTGTTGAGCTCCTACGAGCAGTACTTC
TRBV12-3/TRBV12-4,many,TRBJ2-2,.,CASSLAARNTGELFF,TGTGCCAGCAGTTTAGCTGCTAGGAACACCGGGGAGCTGTTTTTT
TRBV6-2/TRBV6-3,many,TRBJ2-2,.,CASSSPLQPRANTGELFF,TGTGCCAGCAGTTCCCCCTTACAGCCTCGCGCGAACACCGGGGAGCTGTTTTTT